Listed below are T cell receptor beta chains from one sample, sequenced in a study of human T cells and chemical hapten exposure. TCRdb called the RACE reads again in MiXCR, with one record for every CDR3 protein. The profile shows approximately 80,000 distinct CDR3 sequences, 10% of them singletons. The starting material was whole blood, obtained in connection with sensitization to the hapten diphenylcyclopropenone (DPC). The receptors derive from a woman aged 25 to 39 with alopecia areata. Some clones in this sample may be carry-over from other donors' samples. Both conserved end residues are part of each CDR3. Each record gives: CDR3 length, V gene, D gene, clone size, J gene, CDR3 protein, CDR3 DNA. A D gene is named only where the DNA matches it firmly. Some rows have no size entry. The others give once, few or many, or a class for an expanded clone.

CDR3 length: 18; V gene: TRBV28; D gene: TRBD1; clone size: few; J gene: TRBJ1-3; CDR3 protein: CASSSGTGGYYSGNTIYF; CDR3 DNA: TGTGCCAGCAGCTCCGGGACAGGGGGTTACTACTCTGGAAACACCATATATTTT
CDR3 length: 12; V gene: TRBV29-1; D gene: TRBD1; clone size: many; J gene: TRBJ1-1; CDR3 protein: CSIKTGDSEAFF; CDR3 DNA: TGCAGCATAAAAACAGGGGACTCCGAAGCTTTCTTT
CDR3 length: 13; V gene: TRBV7-9; D gene: -; clone size: many; J gene: TRBJ2-7; CDR3 protein: CASGPSHRDEQYF; CDR3 DNA: TGTGCCAGCGGCCCGAGCCACAGGGATGAGCAGTACTTC
CDR3 length: 12; V gene: TRBV18; D gene: -; clone size: -; J gene: TRBJ2-1; CDR3 protein: CASSPSQNEQFF; CDR3 DNA: TGTGCCAGCTCACCAAGCCAGAATGAGCAGTTCTTC
CDR3 length: 15; V gene: TRBV30; D gene: -; clone size: many; J gene: TRBJ1-1; CDR3 protein: CAWSVSRVMNTEAFF; CDR3 DNA: TGTGCCTGGAGTGTATCGAGGGTAATGAACACTGAAGCTTTCTTT
CDR3 length: 13; V gene: TRBV12-3/TRBV12-4; D gene: -; clone size: many; J gene: TRBJ1-2; CDR3 protein: CASSLQGLYGYTF; CDR3 DNA: TGTGCCAGCAGTTTACAGGGCTTGTATGGCTACACCTTC
CDR3 length: 15; V gene: TRBV21-1; D gene: -; clone size: -; J gene: TRBJ2-7; CDR3 protein: CASSKDGSGYYEQYF; CDR3 DNA: TGTGCCAGCAGCAAAGACGGTAGCGGGTACTACGAGCAGTACTTC
CDR3 length: 12; V gene: TRBV5-6; D gene: -; clone size: -; J gene: TRBJ2-1; CDR3 protein: CASSLASGEQFF; CDR3 DNA: TGTGCCAGCAGCTTGGCCAGTGGGGAGCAGTTCTTC
CDR3 length: 13; V gene: TRBV21-1; D gene: -; clone size: -; J gene: TRBJ1-2; CDR3 protein: CASSNDSNYGYTF; CDR3 DNA: TGTGCCAGCAGCAACGACAGTAACTATGGCTACACCTTC
CDR3 length: 17; V gene: TRBV20-1; D gene: TRBD1; clone size: many; J gene: TRBJ1-6; CDR3 protein: CSARARGSSSYNSPLHF; CDR3 DNA: TGCAGTGCTAGGGCCAGGGGGTCCAGCTCCTATAATTCACCCCTCCACTTT
CDR3 length: 14; V gene: TRBV30; D gene: -; clone size: few; J gene: TRBJ1-4; CDR3 protein: CAWSVQGAREKLFF; CDR3 DNA: TGTGCCTGGAGTGTGCAAGGGGCAAGGGAAAAACTGTTTTTT
CDR3 length: 15; V gene: TRBV4-2; D gene: -; clone size: -; J gene: TRBJ1-3; CDR3 protein: CASSLTESSGNTIYF; CDR3 DNA: TGTGCCAGCAGCCTAACAGAGAGCTCTGGAAACACCATATATTTT
CDR3 length: 14; V gene: TRBV6-6; D gene: -; clone size: few; J gene: TRBJ1-3; CDR3 protein: CASRPTGSGNTIYF; CDR3 DNA: TGTGCCAGCAGACCGACGGGCTCTGGAAACACCATATATTTT
CDR3 length: 16; V gene: TRBV4-3; D gene: TRBD2; clone size: -; J gene: TRBJ2-1; CDR3 protein: CASSPRLAGGGDEQFF; CDR3 DNA: TGCGCCAGCAGCCCACGACTAGCGGGAGGAGGGGATGAGCAGTTCTTC
CDR3 length: 15; V gene: TRBV10-3; D gene: TRBD1; clone size: -; J gene: TRBJ2-1; CDR3 protein: CAISAGTGIGNEQFF; CDR3 DNA: TGTGCCATCAGTGCCGGGACAGGGATAGGCAATGAGCAGTTCTTC
CDR3 length: 13; V gene: TRBV3-1; D gene: -; clone size: many; J gene: TRBJ1-1; CDR3 protein: CASSQDLRAEAFF; CDR3 DNA: TGTGCCAGCAGCCAAGATCTCAGGGCTGAAGCTTTCTTT
CDR3 length: 14; V gene: TRBV5-1; D gene: -; clone size: many; J gene: TRBJ2-3; CDR3 protein: CASSSTRITDTQYF; CDR3 DNA: TGCGCCAGCAGCAGCACTAGAATCACAGATACGCAGTATTTT